This T cell receptor (beta chain) originates from a study of radiotherapy plus CTLA-4 blockade in lung cancer. Turning to the study itself: Overall, about 19% of patients showed an objective response, while about 29% attained disease control. General study points: With interferon-beta, early dynamics of blood T cell clones were reported to best predict response. Among blood TCR repertoires after radiotherapy plus ipilimumab, tumor-derived clones expanded.

CDR3 length: 14 amino acids. In germline, CDR1 is LGHNT, CDR2 FRNRAP. Deletions cut 7 bases from V and 0 bases from J, with 12 bases between. Focal radiation with ipilimumab CTLA-4 blockade was given to patients with chemo-refractory metastatic non-small-cell lung cancer. Sequencing used immunoSEQ multiplex PCR; TCRdb keeps in-frame clones, though not all of them. The sample consists of more than 80,000 clones, over 65% of them appearing once. Notes on this clone: Its cognate antigen is unknown.

The chain recombines TRBV12-5 with TRBJ1-2, with D tentatively TRBD1 (6 bases). This TCR was recovered from a human donor with non-small cell lung cancer that progressed on radiotherapy plus ipilimumab. Some clones in this sample may be carry-over from other donors' samples. The sample here was peripheral blood, taken from a patient treated with radiotherapy plus ipilimumab. CDR3 protein: CASARDTTNYGYTF. In DNA form, the CDR3 reads TGTGCTAGTGCCCGGGACACAACTAACTATGGCTACACCTTC.